This T cell receptor beta chain was found in a study of cytomegalovirus exposure and HLA in healthy donors (dated by TCRdb to 2015 to 2018). About the full investigation: An earlier analysis of under 600 of the donors reported 276 Gb of sequence data and around 120 million unique TCR beta sequences from roughly 180 million T cells. The aim of the study was to test whether cataloging public T cell receptors could identify signatures of past pathogen exposure. Among a few hundred genotyped donors of the cohort, an average of roughly 240,000 unique TCR beta nucleotide sequences were sequenced per donor, approximately 20% of them non-productive. To predict cytomegalovirus infection status, the study combined high-throughput TCR immunosequencing, statistical association of individual TCRs with disease status, and machine learning. Donor age, sex, ethnicity and CMV serostatus were collected together with the repertoire data. Both class I and class II loci were covered by HLA typing, at four-digit resolution. In the later analysis, no new phenotypic data were used to find candidate immune exposures; instead, reliance was placed on TCR beta sequences and their occurrence across donors. The T cell repertoires of several hundred subjects were profiled by immunosequencing and related to cytomegalovirus serostatus. A separate validation cohort of roughly 130 different subjects was used in addition to the roughly 700-subject first cohort. Every discovery cohort repertoire had been produced on one sequencing platform. To decide whether each TCR beta V gene segment behaved as functional or pseudogenic, an earlier analysis of some 600 of the donors relied on high-throughput TCR beta sequencing. Among the approximately 420 genotyped donors, approximately 81% belonged to the genetic ancestry cluster associated with self-reported Caucasian donors. Typing coverage differed by locus: A, B, C, DRB1 and DQB1 were typed in roughly 620-640 donors, DQA1 in 500 to 550, DPA1 in 600 to 610, and DPB1 in 450 to 490. Because of strong linkage in the cohort, five DR-DQ haplotypes were treated as single units for association and clustering. A later genetic analysis took genome-wide SNP genotypes for about 55% of the 666 donors and used that subset as a discovery cohort. About 300 gigabases of sequencing data and approximately 85 million unique TCR sequences were included in an early release covering under 650 HLA-typed donors. In a later analysis, previously published TCR beta repertoires from more than 500 donors were re-analyzed and high-resolution HLA genotyping was added so that TCR occurrence patterns could be studied.

CDR1 and CDR2, looked up from the germline V gene (reference sequence), are SEHNR and FQNEAQ. The CDR3 sequence holds 13 residues, the cysteine and phenylalanine included. Of all the DNA, just the CDR3 is kept, 39 bases in frame from base 1. Relative to germline, V is missing 8 bases and J is missing 2 bases, with 0 bases of the junction outside any gene match. Findings and caveats that apply to the study as a whole: In a later genetic analysis, fewer N-insertions in productive TCRs were reported among donors in an Asian-associated ancestry cluster than the approximately 710-donor mean. In this cohort, only TCR beta chains were sequenced, and detectable features were limited by the absence of alpha or paired-chain data. In a later genetic analysis, a missense DCLRE1C variant was associated with V-gene and J-gene trimming of TCR beta chains, and the association was replicated in an independent cohort. When HLA alleles, especially DR and DQ, strongly co-occurred, TCR associations were difficult to assign to individual alleles. Correlated functional status among segregating V segments might reflect linkage disequilibrium, but an unknown experimental factor could not be ruled out. In a later analysis, TCR association rates were found to vary across HLA loci, with the most associated TCRs seen for DRB1 alleles and the fewest for HLA-C alleles. A later analysis reported that several top co-occurrence clusters appeared linked to parvovirus B19, influenza, CMV and Epstein-Barr virus. A later analysis found that HLA-associated TCR beta chains were more clonally expanded and had lower generation probabilities than equally common non-associated chains. In a later analysis, around 15,000 TCR beta sequences were associated with specific HLA alleles at a false discovery rate of 0.05. It was suggested by the authors that the approach could potentially be generalized to other disease states and immunological phenotypes. In an earlier analysis of some 500 of the donors, most TCR beta V segments appeared in productive rearrangements about 87% or about 30% of the time, broadly matching IMGT annotations. Because HLA typing was unavailable for some donors at each locus, only the typed subset was used in association tests. A further reported finding was that TCR beta sequences accurately predicted the HLA-A and HLA-B alleles for most subjects in the first cohort. The classifier was reported to diagnose cytomegalovirus status with high specificity and sensitivity in both the original and validation cohorts. A total of fewer than 200 TCR beta chains were listed by the study as associated with cytomegalovirus. Immune exposure information for the cohort was limited to CMV serostatus. Some 16 rarely observed V segments, including chromosome 9 orphons, were excluded from the earlier analysis of several hundred of the donors because counts were too low. In vitro tests confirmed that three of the cytomegalovirus-associated TCR beta chains recognize cytomegalovirus antigens. Roughly uniform sequencing depth across donors was assumed in presence/absence analyses, although this assumption may not hold. Some IMGT-functional V segments, including TRBV6-2 and TRBV6-3, could not be told apart with the 87-base-pair reads, so those segments were excluded. While some public TCRs were present in many individuals, most TCR sequences turned up only very rarely across donors. A group of highly shared sequence variants was considered likely to be a technical artifact of the sequencing pipeline. A later analysis found that most CMV-associated TCR beta chains appeared HLA-restricted, with HLA associations seemingly driven largely by CMV exposure.

Receptors were amplified or captured by the immunoSEQ multiplex PCR assay. A mixture of 60 forward primers for TCR Vbeta segments and 13 reverse primers for TCR Jbeta segments was used in the multiplex PCR. Amplification of the CDR3 region of rearranged TCR beta genes was performed with a multiplex PCR assay on genomic DNA. On the Illumina HiSeq System, the amplified TCR beta libraries were sequenced as 87-base-pair reads. The study's processing was this. A later analysis tallied 80 million to 95 million unique TCR beta chains across the 600 to 700 repertoires, and some 10 million of those chains were shared by two or more donors. To remove PCR and sequencing errors, raw reads were error-corrected and collapsed into unique sequences using a nearest-neighbor algorithm that merged closely related sequences. CDR3 sequences were aligned to IMGT reference sequences to assign V, D and J gene segments. For a sequence to be retained, at least a six-nucleotide match to both a V gene segment and a J gene segment was required. A rearrangement was called productive if the CDR3 had no stop codons and remained in frame with V and J, and every other rearrangement was called non-productive. CDR3 was defined by IMGT convention, running from the second conserved V-encoded cysteine to the conserved J-encoded phenylalanine. In an earlier analysis of just under 600 of the donors, sequences lacking an unambiguous match to a single V gene segment were excluded. In an earlier analysis of some 590 of the donors, V segments were called functional above 56.7% productive rearrangements and were called segregating when the between-donor standard deviation exceeded 5%. To diagnose cytomegalovirus status from the catalog of TCR beta chain sequences, a statistical classification framework was built. V and J gene assignment, in a later analysis, came from comparing TCR nucleotide sequences with IMGT/GENE-DB human TR gene sequences. A later analysis assigned CDR3 sequences and most-parsimonious VDJ recombination scenarios with the TCRdist pipeline. In a later analysis, every TCR beta chain was defined by the combination of its CDR3 amino acid sequence and its V-gene family, and reads without a unique V-gene family were dropped. To address suspected cross-contamination and a sequencing artifact, a later analysis removed some 620 highly shared, low-generation-probability nucleotide sequences. For each public chain, a later analysis derived a clonal expansion index from normalized ranks of inferred template counts within each repertoire. Generation probabilities in a later analysis came from a VDJ recombination model fitted to out-of-frame rearrangements, and those results were checked against IGoR. In a later analysis, hypergeometric tests were used to score TCR-TCR, TCR-HLA and TCR-CMV co-occurrence, with a repertoire-size bias correction applied to TCR pairs. False discovery rates were estimated in a later analysis by permuting HLA or CMV assignments 20 times. In a later analysis, co-occurring TCRs were grouped using DBSCAN, and TCRdist sequence similarity was added for clustering within HLA-allele-positive subsets. Co-occurrence clustering excluded repertoires with fewer than 30,000 or more than 120,000 public chains, plus five with anomalous nucleotide sharing. TCRdb re-hosts the immuneACCESS table, in-frame sequences only. Its copies lack some clones; in the studies checked, an unresolved V gene accounts for under half of them, and the cause for the rest is not known. V, J and clone size derive from that table, while D and trimming were established from the DNA sequence. This sample holds roughly 140,000 clones; 64% were observed only once. The ten biggest clones cover approximately 2.9% of the sample.

Comment on this clone: The antigen it recognizes is unknown. One base away there is no much larger clone; base qualities are not given. Distinct nucleotide sequences in the sample also encode this CDR3.

The cohort comprised more than 550 healthy bone marrow donors. At the time of sampling, every cohort member was nominally healthy, though immune exposures that went unrecorded were likely present. The donor tested CMV seropositive, placing the donor among the 289 seropositive members of the cohort. A peripheral blood sample was provided by each donor, and peripheral blood mononuclear cells were used for TCR beta sequencing. The Qiagen DNeasy Blood Extraction Kit was used to extract genomic DNA from the blood cell samples. Specimen: PBMCs. The chain is made from TRBV7-9 and TRBJ1-3; 10 bases in between match TRBD1. This receptor was taken from a woman aged 30 to 39 in good health and CMV-seropositive. The DNA is as follows: TGTGCCAGCGGGACAGGGGCTGGAAACACCATATATTTT. This is translated as CASGTGAGNTIYF.